This T cell receptor (beta chain) was recovered during a study of T-cell memory formation after mild COVID-19. Study-wide background: For the most part, TCR clusters were specific to one donor. Study-level results: That cross-reactive memory joined was suggested by some responding clones appearing in pre-infection memory. A balance of CD4 and CD8 characterized clones contracting day 15 to 85, whereas later expanders leaned CD4+. Contracting clones localized mainly to CM and EM when CD4+ and mainly to EMRA when CD8+.

The germline V gene has CDR1 SEHNR and CDR2 FQNEAQ (reference sequence). V was trimmed by 1 base and J by 0 bases, leaving 12 bases between them. This CDR3 has 17 residues. This clonotype was seen only a few times. No antigen is known for it. TCRdb called the 5' RACE reads again in MiXCR, with one record for every CDR3 protein. The sample consists of 300,000 to 400,000 distinct CDR3 sequences, 25% to 30% of them appearing once. The sequencing sample was made of PBMCs or a T cell subset sorted from them (not recorded which). This clonotype originated in an adult woman who had mild COVID-19 (a few samples of this study predate the infection). Cell type and time point are not known. V is TRBV7-9 and J is TRBJ2-2; no definite D call. The CDR3 DNA follows: TGTGCCAGCAGCTTAGGTGTCGACACCCCGAACACCGGGGAGCTGTTTTTT. This translates into CASSLGVDTPNTGELFF. Full variable domain (missing parts from reference TRBV7-9 and TRBJ2-2): DTGVSQNPRHKITKRGQNVTFRCDPISEHNRLYWYRQTLGQGPEFLTYFQNEAQLEKSRLLSDRFSAERPKGSFSTLEIQRTEQGDSAMYLCASSLGVDTPNTGELFFGEGSRLTVL.